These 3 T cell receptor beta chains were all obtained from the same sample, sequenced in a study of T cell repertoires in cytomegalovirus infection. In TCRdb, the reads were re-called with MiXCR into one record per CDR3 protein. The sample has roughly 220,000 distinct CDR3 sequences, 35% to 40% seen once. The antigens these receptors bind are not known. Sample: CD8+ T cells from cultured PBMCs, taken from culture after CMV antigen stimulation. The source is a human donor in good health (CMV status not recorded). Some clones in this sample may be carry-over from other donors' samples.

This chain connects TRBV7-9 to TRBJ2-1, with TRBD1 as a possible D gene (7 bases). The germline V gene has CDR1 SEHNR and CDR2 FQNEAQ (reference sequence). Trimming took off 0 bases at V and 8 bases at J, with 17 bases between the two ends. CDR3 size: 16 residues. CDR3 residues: CASSLARTGGIDEQFF. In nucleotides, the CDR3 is TGTGCCAGCAGCTTAGCGCGGACAGGAGGGATAGATGAGCAGTTCTTC.

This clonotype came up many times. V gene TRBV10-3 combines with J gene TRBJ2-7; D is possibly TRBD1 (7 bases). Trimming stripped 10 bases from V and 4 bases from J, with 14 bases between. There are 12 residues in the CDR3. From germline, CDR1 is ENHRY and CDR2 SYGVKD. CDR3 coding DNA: TGTGCCACCTCAGGGGGAGGATACGAGCAGTACTTC. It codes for CATSGGGYEQYF.

The CDR3 protein is CASSVTPEGWSTDTQYF. CDR3 sequence (DNA): TGTGCCAGCAGCGTAACCCCGGAGGGATGGAGCACAGATACGCAGTATTTT. V and J are TRBV9 and TRBJ2-3, with a weak D call TRBD2 (6 bases). The CDR3 has 17 residues. Germline CDR1 is SGDLS and CDR2 is YYNGEE. Trimming stripped 1 base from V and 0 bases from J, with 15 bases between.